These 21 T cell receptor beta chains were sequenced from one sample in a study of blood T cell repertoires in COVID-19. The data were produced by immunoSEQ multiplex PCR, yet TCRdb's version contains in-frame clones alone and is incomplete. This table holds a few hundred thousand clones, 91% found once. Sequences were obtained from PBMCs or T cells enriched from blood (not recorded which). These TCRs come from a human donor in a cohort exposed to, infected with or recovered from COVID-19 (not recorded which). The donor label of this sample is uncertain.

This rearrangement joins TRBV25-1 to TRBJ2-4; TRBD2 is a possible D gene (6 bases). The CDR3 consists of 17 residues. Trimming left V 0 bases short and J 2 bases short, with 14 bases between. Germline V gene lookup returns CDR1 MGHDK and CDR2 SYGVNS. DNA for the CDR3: TGTGCCAGCAGTGAATACACCGGGGCGGGGACCAAAAACATTCAGTACTTC. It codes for CASSEYTGAGTKNIQYF.

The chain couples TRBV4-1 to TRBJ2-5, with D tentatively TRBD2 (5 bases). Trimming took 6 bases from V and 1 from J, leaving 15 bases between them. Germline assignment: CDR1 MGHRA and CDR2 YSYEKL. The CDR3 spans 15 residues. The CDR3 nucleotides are TGCGCCAGCAGGTTAGACTCGACTACCCAAGAGACCCAGTACTTC. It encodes CASRLDSTTQETQYF.

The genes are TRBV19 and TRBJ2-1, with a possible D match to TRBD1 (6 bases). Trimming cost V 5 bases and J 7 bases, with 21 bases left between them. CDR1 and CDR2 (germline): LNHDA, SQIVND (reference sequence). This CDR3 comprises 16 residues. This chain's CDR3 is CASSVSGTPWGNEQFF. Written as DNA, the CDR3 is TGTGCCAGTAGTGTCTCCGGGACACCCTGGGGGAATGAGCAGTTCTTC. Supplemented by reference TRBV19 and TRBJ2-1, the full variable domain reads DGGITQSPKYLFRKEGQNVTLSCEQNLNHDAMYWYRQDPGQGLRLIYYSQIVNDFQKGDIAEGYSVSREKKESFPLTVTSAQKNPTAFYLCASSVSGTPWGNEQFFGPGTRLTVL.

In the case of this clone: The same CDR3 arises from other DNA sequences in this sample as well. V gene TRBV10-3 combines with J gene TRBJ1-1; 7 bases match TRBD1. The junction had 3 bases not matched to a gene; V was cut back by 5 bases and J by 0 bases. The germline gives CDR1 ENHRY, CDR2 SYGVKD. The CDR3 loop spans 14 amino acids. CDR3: CAISPGQLNTEAFF. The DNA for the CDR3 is TGTGCCATCAGTCCGGGACAGCTGAACACTGAAGCTTTCTTT.

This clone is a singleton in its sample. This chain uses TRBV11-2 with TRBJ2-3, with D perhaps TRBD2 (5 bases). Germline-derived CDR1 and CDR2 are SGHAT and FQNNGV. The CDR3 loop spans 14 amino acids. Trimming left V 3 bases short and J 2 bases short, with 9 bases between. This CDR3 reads CASSFGLDTDTQYF. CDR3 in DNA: TGTGCCAGCAGCTTCGGACTTGACACAGATACGCAGTATTTT.

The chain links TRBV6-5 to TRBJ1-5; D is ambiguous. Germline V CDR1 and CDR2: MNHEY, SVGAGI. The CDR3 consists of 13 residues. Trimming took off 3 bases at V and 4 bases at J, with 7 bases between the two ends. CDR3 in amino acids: CASSYTRNQPQHF. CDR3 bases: TGTGCCAGCAGTTATACTAGGAATCAGCCCCAGCATTTT.

CDR3: CATSDVYQPQHF. The CDR3 DNA reads TGTGCCACCAGTGATGTCTATCAGCCCCAGCATTTT. This sequence joins TRBV24-1 and TRBJ1-5; D gene uncertain. Trimming took off 3 bases at V and 5 bases at J, with 4 bases between the two ends. The CDR3 has 12 amino acids. Germline assignment: CDR1 KGHDR and CDR2 SFDVKD.

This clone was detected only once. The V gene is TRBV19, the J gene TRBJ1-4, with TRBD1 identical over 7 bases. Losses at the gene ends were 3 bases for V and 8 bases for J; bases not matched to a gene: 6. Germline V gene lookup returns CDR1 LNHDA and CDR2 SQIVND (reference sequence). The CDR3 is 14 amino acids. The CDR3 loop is CASSIAKGAEKLFF. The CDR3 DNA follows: TGTGCCAGTAGTATCGCGAAGGGGGCGGAAAAACTGTTTTTT.

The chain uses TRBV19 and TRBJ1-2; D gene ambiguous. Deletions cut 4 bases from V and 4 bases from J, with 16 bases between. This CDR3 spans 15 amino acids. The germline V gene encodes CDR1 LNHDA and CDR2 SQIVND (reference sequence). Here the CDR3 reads CASSKASGIGYGYTF. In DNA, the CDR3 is TGTGCCAGTAGTAAGGCATCGGGGATCGGCTATGGCTACACCTTC.

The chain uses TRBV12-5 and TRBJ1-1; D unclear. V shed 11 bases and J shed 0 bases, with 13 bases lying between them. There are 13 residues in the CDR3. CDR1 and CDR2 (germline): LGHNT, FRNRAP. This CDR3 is CAGGSDLNTEAFF. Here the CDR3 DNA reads TGTGCTGGCGGGAGCGATCTGAACACTGAAGCTTTCTTT.

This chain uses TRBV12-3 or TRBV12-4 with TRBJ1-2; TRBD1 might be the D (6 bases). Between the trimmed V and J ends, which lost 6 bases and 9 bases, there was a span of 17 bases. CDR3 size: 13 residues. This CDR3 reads CASSTDRFTCYTF. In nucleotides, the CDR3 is TGTGCCAGCAGCACCGACAGGTTTACTTGCTACACCTTC.

The CDR3 sequence: CASSLPQGGATQQFF. CDR3 sequence (DNA): TGTGCCAGCAGCTTACCCCAAGGGGGAGCCACCCAGCAGTTCTTC. The rearrangement links TRBV7-9 to TRBJ2-1; maybe TRBD1 (6 bases). This CDR3 has 15 amino acids. Germline V gene data show CDR1 as SEHNR and CDR2 as FQNEAQ (reference sequence). V gave up 2 bases and J gave up 11 bases, with 19 bases separating them.

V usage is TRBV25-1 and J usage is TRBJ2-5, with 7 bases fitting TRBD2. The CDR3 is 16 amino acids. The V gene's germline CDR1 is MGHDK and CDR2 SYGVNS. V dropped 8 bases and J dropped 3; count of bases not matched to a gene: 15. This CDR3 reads CASSGSPPSGKETQYF. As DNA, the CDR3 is TGTGCCAGCTCGGGGTCCCCACCAAGCGGGAAAGAGACCCAGTACTTC.

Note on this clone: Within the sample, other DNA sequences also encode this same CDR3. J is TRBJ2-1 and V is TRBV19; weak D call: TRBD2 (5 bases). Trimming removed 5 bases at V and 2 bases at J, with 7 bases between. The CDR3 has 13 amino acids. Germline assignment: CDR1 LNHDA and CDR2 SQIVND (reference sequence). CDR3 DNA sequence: TGTGCCAGTAGTCGGGGTACCTACAATGAGCAGTTCTTC. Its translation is CASSRGTYNEQFF.

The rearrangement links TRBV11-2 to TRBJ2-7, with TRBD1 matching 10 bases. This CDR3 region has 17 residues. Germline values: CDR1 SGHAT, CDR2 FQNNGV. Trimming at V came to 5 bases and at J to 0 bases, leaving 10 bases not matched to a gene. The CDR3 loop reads CASSNRDRGLTSYEQYF. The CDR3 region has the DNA TGTGCCAGCAGCAACCGGGACAGGGGCCTTACCTCCTACGAGCAGTACTTC.

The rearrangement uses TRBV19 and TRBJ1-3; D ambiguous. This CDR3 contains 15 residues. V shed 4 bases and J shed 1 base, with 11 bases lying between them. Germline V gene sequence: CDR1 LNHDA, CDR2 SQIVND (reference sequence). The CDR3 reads CASSRLPESGNTIYF. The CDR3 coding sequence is TGTGCCAGTAGTAGGCTGCCAGAATCTGGAAACACCATATATTTT.

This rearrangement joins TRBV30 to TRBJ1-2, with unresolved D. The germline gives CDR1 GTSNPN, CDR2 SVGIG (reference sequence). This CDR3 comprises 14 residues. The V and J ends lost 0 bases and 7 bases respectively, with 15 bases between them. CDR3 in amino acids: CAWSVITALSGYTF. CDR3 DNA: TGTGCCTGGAGTGTAATAACAGCACTGAGTGGCTACACCTTC.

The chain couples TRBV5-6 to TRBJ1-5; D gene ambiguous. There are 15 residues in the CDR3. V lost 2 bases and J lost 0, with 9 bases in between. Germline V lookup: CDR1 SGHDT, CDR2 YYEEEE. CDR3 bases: TGTGCCAGCAGCTTTGCGGAAAATAGCAATCAGCCCCAGCATTTT. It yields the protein CASSFAENSNQPQHF.

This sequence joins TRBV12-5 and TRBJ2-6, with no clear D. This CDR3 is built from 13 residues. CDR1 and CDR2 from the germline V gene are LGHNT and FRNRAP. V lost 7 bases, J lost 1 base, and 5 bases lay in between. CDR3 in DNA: TGTGCTAGTGCCCTTTCTGGGGCCAACGTCCTGACTTTC. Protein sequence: CASALSGANVLTF.

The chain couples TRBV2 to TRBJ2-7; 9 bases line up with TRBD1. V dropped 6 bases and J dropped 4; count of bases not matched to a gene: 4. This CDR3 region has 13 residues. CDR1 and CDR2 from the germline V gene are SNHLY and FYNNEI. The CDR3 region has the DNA TGTGCCAGCAGAGGGACAGGGCTATACGAGCAGTACTTC. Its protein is CASRGTGLYEQYF.

The CDR3 coding sequence is TGTGCCAGCAGCCAAGGGGGCAGGGAAGAAAAACTGTTTTTT. This sequence encodes CASSQGGREEKLFF. The rearrangement uses TRBV4-2 and TRBJ1-4; a possible D gene is TRBD1 (5 bases). There are 14 residues in the CDR3. Germline-derived CDR1 and CDR2 are LGHNA and YNFKEQ. V was cut by 1 base and J by 8 bases, with 11 bases left in between.